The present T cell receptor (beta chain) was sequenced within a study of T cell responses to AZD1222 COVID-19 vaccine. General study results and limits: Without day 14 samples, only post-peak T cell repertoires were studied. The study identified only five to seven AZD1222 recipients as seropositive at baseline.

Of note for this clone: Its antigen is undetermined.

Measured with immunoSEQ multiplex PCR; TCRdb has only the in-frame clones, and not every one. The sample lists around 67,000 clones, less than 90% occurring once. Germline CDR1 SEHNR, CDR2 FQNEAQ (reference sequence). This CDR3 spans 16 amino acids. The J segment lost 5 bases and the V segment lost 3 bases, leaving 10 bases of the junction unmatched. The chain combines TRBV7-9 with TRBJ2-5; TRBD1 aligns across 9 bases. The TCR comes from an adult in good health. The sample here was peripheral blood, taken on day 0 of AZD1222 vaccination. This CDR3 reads CASSLGQGGSGETQYF. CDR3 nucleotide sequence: TGTGCCAGCAGCTTGGGACAGGGTGGTAGTGGGGAGACCCAGTACTTC.